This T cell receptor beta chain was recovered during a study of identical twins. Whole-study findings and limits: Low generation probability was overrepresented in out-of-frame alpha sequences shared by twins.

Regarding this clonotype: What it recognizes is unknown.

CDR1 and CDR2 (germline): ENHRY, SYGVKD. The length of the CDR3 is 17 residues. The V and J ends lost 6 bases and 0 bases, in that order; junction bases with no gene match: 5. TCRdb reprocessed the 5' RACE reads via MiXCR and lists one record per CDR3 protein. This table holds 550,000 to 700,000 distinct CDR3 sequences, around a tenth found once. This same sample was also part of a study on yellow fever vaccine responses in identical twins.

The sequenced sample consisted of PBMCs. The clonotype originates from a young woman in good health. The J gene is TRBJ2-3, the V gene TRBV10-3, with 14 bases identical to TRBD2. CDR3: CAISGLAGGTSTDTQYF. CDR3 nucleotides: TGTGCCATCAGCGGACTAGCGGGAGGAACGAGCACAGATACGCAGTATTTT.